Sequencing of this T cell receptor beta chain was carried out in a study of beta chain features in type 1 diabetes. A few counts support this clone. Its antigen is as yet unknown. Sequencing targeted expressed TCRB transcripts, as all isolated RNA had been reverse transcribed. The read count averaged approximately 3.3 million across naive, central memory and regulatory T cell samples. Assay: immunoSEQ multiplex PCR; the TCRdb copy retains only in-frame clones and omits some. The repertoire holds 600,000 to 750,000 clones, with over 10% as singletons. J lost 9 bases, V lost 4 bases, and 12 bases had no gene match. The CDR3 spans 16 residues. Germline-derived CDR1 and CDR2 are SNHLY and FYNNEI. Study outcomes and limitations: Insertions were fewer and deletions more numerous at VDJ junctions in type 1 diabetes patients. PCR might pick shorter templates more often, in the same way for patients and controls. TCRB CDR3s from Type 1 diabetes patients were moderately but significantly shorter in all four CD4+ subsets.

Material for sequencing was naive CD4+ T cells from blood. The chain has TRBV2 and TRBJ1-6, with 7 bases lining up with TRBD1. The receptor's source is a man aged 25 to 40 with type 1 diabetes. The CDR3 bases are TGTGCCAGCAGTGGGGGACTACAGGGGACAAGTTCACCCCTCCACTTT. It encodes CASSGGLQGTSSPLHF. Together with reference TRBV2 and TRBJ1-6, the CDR3 gives the full variable domain: EPEVTQTPSHQVTQMGQEVILRCVPISNHLYFYWYRQILGQKVEFLVSFYNNEISEKSEIFDDQFSVERPDGSNFTLKIRSTKLEDSAMYFCASSGGLQGTSSPLHFGNGTRLTVT.